The clone carrying this T cell receptor (beta chain) was seen a few times. The antigen remains undetermined. Germline V gene data show CDR1 as SGHNT and CDR2 as YYREEE (reference sequence). The ends lost 5 bases at V and 4 bases at J; junction bases unmatched: 6. CDR3 length equals 15 residues. One entry per CDR3 protein, called by TCRdb with MiXCR from the PCR reads. This sample has tens of thousands of distinct CDR3 sequences, with about 18% found just once. This record belongs to a study of molecular identifiers for immune sequencing clone quantification. Study information: Replicates involved a five-way split of RNA from approximately 20,000 or 100,000 naive CD8 cells, with sequencing of four.

Study results and caveats: It was shown that clones above 20 RNA copies held over 98% of effector molecules, but under 1% in naive cells. A single cell's spiked Jurkat TCR RNA was reportedly detectable among about a million naive cells.

The receptor's source is a human donor in good health. Some libraries in this study had Jurkat cell RNA spiked in. V is TRBV5-4 and J is TRBJ2-3; 11 nucleotides match TRBD2. The sample consisted of naive CD8+ T cells from blood, with Jurkat cell RNA spiked in. Subset: FACS-sorted CD8+CD4-CCR7+CD45RA+ naive T cells. For the CDR3, the DNA is TGTGCCAGCAGGCGAACTAGCGGGAGAGCAGATACGCAGTATTTT. It translates to CASRRTSGRADTQYF.